The 18 T cell receptor beta chains below come from one sample, sequenced in a study of beta chain features in type 1 diabetes. Investigators reverse transcribed all isolated RNA, so they sequenced expressed TCRB transcripts. Clones were read by immunoSEQ multiplex PCR, and TCRdb kept only the in-frame ones, dropping some. In the table there are around 250,000 clones, 68% of which are singletons. Sequencing was done on a sample of naive CD4+ T cells from blood. Source of these receptors: a man aged 25 to 40 in good health.

This clone was detected only once. The chain employs TRBV10-3 and TRBJ1-5; D gene uncertain. The length of the CDR3 is 14 residues. The germline V gene has CDR1 ENHRY and CDR2 SYGVKD. V lost 5 bases to trimming and J lost 0 bases, with 8 bases between them. CDR3 nucleotide sequence: TGTGCCATCAGTCGGGAATATAGCAATCAGCCCCAGCATTTT. Translating it yields CAISREYSNQPQHF.

Comment on this clone: The same CDR3 arises from other DNA sequences in this sample as well. The CDR3: CASSPSTDTQYF. CDR3 nucleotide sequence: TGTGCCAGCTCACCTAGTACAGATACGCAGTATTTT. The gene calls are TRBV18 and TRBJ2-3; D ambiguous. Germline V gene lookup returns CDR1 KGHSH and CDR2 LQKENI. The V gene lost 3 bases and the J gene lost 3 bases, with 4 bases spanning the gap. The CDR3 runs to 12 residues.

This chain uses TRBV29-1 with TRBJ2-1; TRBD2 might be the D (5 bases). Germline assignment: CDR1 SQVTM and CDR2 ANQGSEA. The V and J ends lost 7 bases and 0 bases respectively, with 13 bases between them. The CDR3 is 14 residues long. CDR3 coding DNA: TGCAGCGCCTTAGCGTCTAGCTCCTACAATGAGCAGTTCTTC. Encoded protein: CSALASSSYNEQFF.

The chain links TRBV27 to TRBJ2-7; TRBD1 is a possible D gene (6 bases). The CDR3 loop spans 15 amino acids. The germline V and J ends were trimmed by 5 bases and 1 base, with 15 bases remaining between them. Germline V gives CDR1 MNHEY, CDR2 SMNVEV (reference sequence). CDR3 nucleotides: TGTGCCAGCAGTCCGAGGACAGTGAGGTCCTACGAGCAGTACTTC. It translates to CASSPRTVRSYEQYF.

The V gene is TRBV30, the J gene TRBJ1-3; weak D call: TRBD1 (5 bases). Germline CDR1 is GTSNPN and CDR2 is SVGIG (reference sequence). This CDR3 spans 10 amino acids. V dropped 7 bases and J dropped 8 bases, with 9 bases sitting between them. The CDR3 bases are TGTGCCTCGGGGGAGTACACCATATATTTT. Amino acid sequence: CASGEYTIYF.

This chain uses TRBV9 with TRBJ2-3; D perhaps matches TRBD1 (6 bases). The V gene's germline CDR1 is SGDLS and CDR2 YYNGEE. Trimming left V 0 bases short and J 7 bases short, with 12 bases between. The CDR3 is 14 residues long. The DNA of the CDR3 is TGTGCCAGCAGCGTAGGAAGGGGGACATATACGCAGTATTTT. This codes for CASSVGRGTYTQYF.

This rearrangement joins TRBV7-2 to TRBJ2-3; D might be TRBD2 (6 bases). V shed 2 bases and J shed 1 base, with 7 bases lying between them. Germline V lookup: CDR1 SGHTA, CDR2 FQGNSA. The CDR3 runs to 14 residues. The CDR3 loop is CASSLLARTDTQYF. The CDR3 DNA reads TGTGCCAGCAGCTTACTAGCGCGCACAGATACGCAGTATTTT. The complete variable domain, with remaining parts taken from reference TRBV7-2 and TRBJ2-3, reads GAGVSQSPSNKVTEKGKDVELRCDPISGHTALYWYRQSLGQGLEFLIYFQGNSAPDKSGLPSDRFSAERTGGSVSTLTIQRTQQEDSAVYLCASSLLARTDTQYFGPGTRLTVL.

Here the CDR3 DNA reads TGTGCCAGCACCCAGATCGGGGATGAGCAGTTCTTC. It yields the protein CASTQIGDEQFF. V usage is TRBV28 and J usage is TRBJ2-1, with D possibly TRBD2 on 5 matching bases. The CDR3 has 12 residues. Per germline, CDR1 MDHEN and CDR2 SYDVKM. With 7 bases removed from V and 8 bases from J, the gap between germline ends came to 12 bases.

This clone appeared a single time. Other nucleotide sequences in the sample specify the same CDR3. The chain links TRBV29-1 to TRBJ2-5; possibly TRBD1 for D (5 bases). Germline CDR1 is SQVTM and CDR2 is ANQGSEA. Trimming pared 4 bases from V and 2 bases from J, leaving 8 bases between. The CDR3 sequence is 12 residues long. The CDR3 loop is CSVVAGQETQYF. CDR3 nucleotides: TGCAGCGTTGTGGCAGGGCAAGAGACCCAGTACTTC.

The chain carries TRBV28 and TRBJ2-1, with TRBD2 matching over 8 bases. The CDR3 spans 16 residues. Germline V lookup: CDR1 MDHEN, CDR2 SYDVKM. The V and J ends lost 8 bases and 4 bases, in that order; junction bases with no gene match: 13. The CDR3 loop reads CASQEPGGRNYNEQFF. CDR3 DNA sequence: TGTGCCAGCCAGGAACCGGGCGGGAGGAATTACAATGAGCAGTTCTTC.

This clone was found a few times. The chain carries TRBV29-1 and TRBJ2-5; TRBD2 matches at 8 bases. The CDR3 has 15 amino acids. Germline CDR1 reads SQVTM; CDR2 reads ANQGSEA. V shed 7 bases, J shed 2 bases, and the junction held 12 bases outside the gene matches. The CDR3 reads CSAPSSGGSQETQYF. The CDR3 bases are TGCAGCGCCCCCTCCTCGGGAGGGTCGCAAGAGACCCAGTACTTC.

The gene calls are TRBV19 and TRBJ1-1; D remains unclear. V was clipped by 4 bases and J by 1 base, with 7 bases between them. Germline V gene data show CDR1 as LNHDA and CDR2 as SQIVND (reference sequence). The CDR3 is 13 residues long. The CDR3 loop is CASSTAGNTEAFF. The CDR3 region has the DNA TGTGCCAGTAGTACGGCCGGGAACACTGAAGCTTTCTTT.

The chain is built from TRBV7-2 and TRBJ2-1; TRBD1 might be the D (6 bases). The germline V gene encodes CDR1 SGHTA and CDR2 FQGNSA. The ends were cut back, 3 bases at V and 4 bases at J, with 13 bases in the middle. The CDR3 length is 15 residues. The CDR3 bases are TGTGCCAGCAGCTTCCGGGACACCCGATACAATGAGCAGTTCTTC. This gives the protein CASSFRDTRYNEQFF.

The genes are TRBV7-2 and TRBJ1-1; 9 positions agree with TRBD1. This CDR3 is 15 amino acids long. V was pared by 1 base and J by 6 bases, with 6 bases of the junction left unmatched. Germline V gives CDR1 SGHTA, CDR2 FQGNSA. CDR3 sequence: CASSLVQGALPEAFF. In DNA, the CDR3 is TGTGCCAGCAGCTTAGTACAGGGGGCGTTACCTGAAGCTTTCTTT.

The count of this clone is one. CDR3 DNA sequence: TGTGCCAGCAGCTTAGCGGGAGGGGGGCCAGATACGCAGTATTTT. Amino acid sequence: CASSLAGGGPDTQYF. The J gene is TRBJ2-3, the V gene TRBV7-2, with a weak D call TRBD2 (7 bases). The V end was cut by 0 bases, the J end by 4 bases, with 11 bases between. Germline-derived CDR1 and CDR2 are SGHTA and FQGNSA. The CDR3 consists of 15 residues.

V usage is TRBV4-2 and J usage is TRBJ1-1, with TRBD1 matching over 7 bases. CDR1 is LGHNA and CDR2 is YNFKEQ in the germline V gene. V was pared by 3 bases and J by 11 bases, with 15 bases of the junction left unmatched. This CDR3 has 15 residues. CDR3 amino acids: CASSHSTARQGLAFF. CDR3 in DNA: TGTGCCAGCAGCCACAGTACCGCTCGACAGGGCTTGGCTTTCTTT.

The V call is TRBV5-1, the J call TRBJ2-5, with 13 bases that match TRBD2. Germline V gene lookup returns CDR1 SGHRS and CDR2 YFSETQ. V lost 3 bases and J lost 4; bases outside the gene matches: 3. The CDR3 has 15 residues. The CDR3 DNA reads as TGCGCCAGCAGCTCACGGACTAGCGGGAGAGAGACCCAGTACTTC. Residues: CASSSRTSGRETQYF. Together with reference TRBV5-1 and TRBJ2-5, the CDR3 gives the full variable domain: KAGVTQTPRYLIKTRGQQVTLSCSPISGHRSVSWYQQTPGQGLQFLFEYFSETQRNKGNFPGRFSGRQFSNSRSEMNVSTLELGDSALYLCASSSRTSGRETQYFGPGTRLLVL.

V usage is TRBV7-9 and J usage is TRBJ2-4, with D possibly TRBD2 on 5 matching bases. V was cut by 8 bases and J by 3 bases, with 14 bases left in between. The CDR3 has 14 amino acids. Germline loops: CDR1 SEHNR, CDR2 FQNEAQ (reference sequence). CDR3: CASGTSRDKNIQYF. CDR3 nucleotide sequence: TGTGCCAGCGGAACATCTCGGGACAAAAACATTCAGTACTTC. The full variable domain, in which reference TRBV7-9 and TRBJ2-4 provide the parts outside the CDR3, is DTGVSQNPRHKITKRGQNVTFRCDPISEHNRLYWYRQTLGQGPEFLTYFQNEAQLEKSRLLSDRFSAERPKGSFSTLEIQRTEQGDSAMYLCASGTSRDKNIQYFGAGTRLSVL.